This TCR beta chain was sequenced for a study of tumor-infiltrating lymphocytes in primary liver carcinoma (dated by TCRdb to 2017 to 2019). Study-wide context: Hepatocellular carcinoma (four) or combined HCC and intrahepatic cholangiocarcinoma (one) was present in the five patients, who were three men and two women aged 30 to 69 years. Tumors of the five patients were stage T1-T3 N0M0 with maximum diameters of roughly 4 to 11 cm. Each sample produced about 3.5 to 8 million productive TCRbeta reads, and read depth showed no significant difference between tissue types. TCRbeta repertoire sequencing, expression microarrays and whole-exome sequencing were combined in the study across five regions of each liver tumor, with adjacent normal tissue and blood also included. A total of around 35 specimens from 5 patients, comprising some 25 tumor regions, 5 adjacent noncancerous liver tissues and 5 peripheral blood samples, were covered by TCRbeta repertoire sequencing. High reproducibility was observed for the technical replicate repertoires, with mean shared-clone rates around 0.89 and correlation coefficients above 0.98.

Trimming accounts for 5 bases at V and 6 bases at J, while the number of junction bases matched to no gene is 10. In the germline V gene, CDR1 corresponds to LGHNT and CDR2 to FRNRAP. There are 16 amino acids in the CDR3, from cysteine to phenylalanine inclusive. Just CDR3 DNA is preserved here, 48 bases in frame from base 1. Without any cell sorting, total RNA and DNA were co-extracted from roughly 20-30 mg of bulk tissue using the AllPrep DNA/RNA mini kit. Four or five patients with histopathologically diagnosed primary liver carcinoma underwent surgical resection in China between 2015 and 2016. Patients had chronic HBV infection and were treatment-naive at sampling. Pieces of fresh tumor and adjacent tissue were cut in half, with one half kept in RNAlater at -80 degrees C and the other half sent for histology. The sample holds many counts of this clonotype. Its specific antigen is unknown. No base quality values were provided; no much bigger clone lies one nucleotide off.

On the study overall, not on this receptor specifically: With just five patients in the study, the authors point out that the findings should be validated in a larger study. Bulk unsorted samples precluded comparing CD4+ and CD8+ T cell repertoires. The top 250 clones accounted for a significantly greater share of the repertoire in tumors than in blood (p = 0.039). Repertoire overlap was found to be higher between tumor regions (mean approximately 35%) than between tumor-adjacent (17%) or tumor-blood (around 15%) pairs, consistent with antigen-driven expansion. Because only the TCR beta chain was sequenced and unpaired alpha chains were not captured, true repertoire diversity is likely underestimated.

A constant-region primer and ProtoScript II reverse transcriptase were used to reverse-transcribe TCRbeta-specific cDNA from approximately 450 ng total RNA. Construction of the TCRbeta libraries relied on three nested rounds of multiplex PCR, following a slightly modified ARM-PCR procedure. Each of the first two PCR rounds ran for approximately 9 cycles using multiplex TRBV1-TRBV30 forward primers together with a Cbeta reverse primer. Sample barcodes and Illumina adapters were added in a final 25-cycle PCR with Deep VentR polymerase. Before sequencing, amplicons of 200-500 bp were gel-purified using a QIAquick gel extraction kit. An Illumina HiSeq 2500 was used to sequence the TCRbeta amplicons with 250-bp paired-end reads. The authors processed their data as follows. To recover full CDR3 sequences, reads were quality-trimmed using Trimmomatic v0.33 and paired reads were then merged using FLASH v1.2.11. V, D and J germline segments were assigned to the rearranged TCRbeta sequences using MiGEC v1.2.1b. VDJtools v1.0.0 computed clonotype statistics and Shannon-Wiener diversity indices. Except for diversity analysis, only each sample's 250 most abundant clonotypes were used in subsequent analyses to reduce sampling bias. TCRdb reprocessed the public reads (quality trimming at Q25 with fastp, clone calling with MiXCR) and kept in-frame beta chains. Every CDR3 protein is listed once, alongside the most common genes and DNA of its rows. TCRdb, not the original authors, processed these V and J calls. A total of 35,000 to 50,000 distinct CDR3 sequences appear in this sample, more than 60% of them only once. The ten biggest clones cover around 40% of the sample.

The chain is encoded by TRBV12-5 joined to TRBJ2-1; TRBD2 lines up with 10 middle nucleotides. The clonotype was recovered from a woman aged 25 to 39 with primary liver carcinoma and hepatitis B virus infection. Sequenced material: tumor-adjacent normal liver tissue. The nucleotide sequence is given as TGTGCTAGTGGTCCGCCGGAAGCGGGAGGGATCAATGAGCAGTTCTTC. Translated, it gives CASGPPEAGGINEQFF.